This passage covers 3 T cell receptor beta chains from one sample sequenced in a study of blood T cell repertoires in COVID-19. Clones were read by immunoSEQ multiplex PCR, and TCRdb kept only the in-frame ones, dropping some. The sample has roughly 300,000 clones; 80% to 90% are singletons. Sample: peripheral blood. The receptors here all came from a woman aged 45-65 years who had recovered from COVID-19.

The chain is built from TRBV20-1 and TRBJ1-1, with D unresolved. The CDR3 has 11 residues. Trimming pared 6 bases from V and 4 bases from J, leaving 9 bases between. Germline CDR1 reads DFQATT; CDR2 reads SNEGSKA (reference sequence). CDR3 in amino acids: CSARRVTEAFF. In DNA, the CDR3 is TGCAGTGCCCGGCGGGTCACTGAAGCTTTCTTT.

The gene calls are TRBV3-1 (or the pseudogene TRBV3-2) and TRBJ2-5, with 12 bases aligning to TRBD2. V dropped 11 bases and J dropped 0; count of bases not matched to a gene: 13. CDR3 length equals 17 residues. Germline-derived CDR1 and CDR2 are LGHDT and YNNKEL (reference sequence). This chain's CDR3 is CAGKTASGGGYQETQYF. The CDR3 DNA reads TGTGCCGGTAAAACGGCTAGCGGGGGGGGATACCAAGAGACCCAGTACTTC.

The V gene is TRBV11-2, the J gene TRBJ2-7; 9 bases line up with TRBD2. Germline assignment: CDR1 SGHAT and CDR2 FQNNGV. V trimming: 4 bases; J trimming: 2 bases; junction bases outside the gene matches: 6. The CDR3 totals 15 residues. The CDR3 DNA sequence: TGTGCCAGCAGCTCCCGAGCGGGAGGACCCTACGAGCAGTACTTC. Translating gives CASSSRAGGPYEQYF.